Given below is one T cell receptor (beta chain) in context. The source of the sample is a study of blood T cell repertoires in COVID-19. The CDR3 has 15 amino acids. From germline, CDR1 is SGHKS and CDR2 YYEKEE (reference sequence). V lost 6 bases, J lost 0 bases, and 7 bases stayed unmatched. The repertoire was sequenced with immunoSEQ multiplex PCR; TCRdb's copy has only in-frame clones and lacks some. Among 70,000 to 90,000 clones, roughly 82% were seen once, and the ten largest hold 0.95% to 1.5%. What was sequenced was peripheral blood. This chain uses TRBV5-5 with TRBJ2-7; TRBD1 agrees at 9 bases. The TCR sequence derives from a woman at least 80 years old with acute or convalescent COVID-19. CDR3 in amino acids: CASIRTGVDSYEQYF. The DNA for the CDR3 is TGTGCCAGCATCCGGACAGGGGTCGACTCCTACGAGCAGTACTTC.